This record looks at one T cell receptor beta chain sequence and its context. Antigen specificity is unknown. The sample comes from a study of cytomegalovirus exposure and HLA in healthy donors. Study-wide results and limits: Reportedly, diagnosis of cytomegalovirus status by the classifier showed high specificity and sensitivity.

PCR used 60 Vbeta primers and 13 Jbeta primers. Data came from immunoSEQ multiplex PCR; TCRdb stores just in-frame clones and leaves some out. Of roughly 150,000 clones in the sample, 83% were seen once. The CDR3 is made up of 16 amino acids. Germline V gives CDR1 MNHEY, CDR2 SVGAGI. V lost 0 bases and J lost 2; bases outside the gene matches: 3. This TCR was sampled from a man over 45 in good health and CMV-seropositive. This chain links TRBV6-5 with TRBJ1-3, with 8 bases lining up with TRBD1. The sequencing sample was made of PBMCs. CDR3 residues: CASSYSSQGAGNTIYF. The CDR3 nucleotides are TGTGCCAGCAGTTACTCGTCACAGGGGGCTGGAAACACCATATATTTT.